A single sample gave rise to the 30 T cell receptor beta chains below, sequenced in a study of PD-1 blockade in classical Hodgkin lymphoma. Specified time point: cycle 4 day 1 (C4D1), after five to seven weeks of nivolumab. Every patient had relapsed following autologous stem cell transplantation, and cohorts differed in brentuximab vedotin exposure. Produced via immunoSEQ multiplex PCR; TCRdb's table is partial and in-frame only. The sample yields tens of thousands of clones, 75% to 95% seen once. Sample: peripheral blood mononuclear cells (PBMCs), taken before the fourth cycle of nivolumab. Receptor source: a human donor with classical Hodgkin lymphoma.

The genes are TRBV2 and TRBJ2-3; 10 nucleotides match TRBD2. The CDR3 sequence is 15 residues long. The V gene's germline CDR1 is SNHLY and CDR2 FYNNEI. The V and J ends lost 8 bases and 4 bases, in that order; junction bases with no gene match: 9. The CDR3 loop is CASDYSGGNPDTQYF. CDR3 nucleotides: TGTGCCAGCGACTATAGCGGGGGGAACCCAGATACGCAGTATTTT.

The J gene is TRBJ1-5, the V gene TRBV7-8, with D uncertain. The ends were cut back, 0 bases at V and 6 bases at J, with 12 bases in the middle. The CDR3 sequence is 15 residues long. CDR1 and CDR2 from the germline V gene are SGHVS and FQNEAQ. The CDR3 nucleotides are TGTGCCAGCAGCTTAGCGAGGTTGGGGTTTCAGCCCCAGCATTTT. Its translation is CASSLARLGFQPQHF.

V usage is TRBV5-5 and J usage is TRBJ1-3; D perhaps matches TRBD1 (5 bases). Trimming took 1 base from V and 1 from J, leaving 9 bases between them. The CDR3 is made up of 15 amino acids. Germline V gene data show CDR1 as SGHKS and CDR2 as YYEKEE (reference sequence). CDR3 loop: CASSLPGGSGNTIYF. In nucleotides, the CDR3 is TGTGCCAGCAGCTTGCCCGGGGGGTCTGGAAACACCATATATTTT.

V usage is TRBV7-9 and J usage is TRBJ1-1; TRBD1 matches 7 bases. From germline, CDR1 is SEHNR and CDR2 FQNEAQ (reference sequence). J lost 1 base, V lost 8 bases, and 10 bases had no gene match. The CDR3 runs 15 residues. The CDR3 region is CASFRTTGPNTEAFF. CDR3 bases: TGTGCCAGCTTCCGAACGACAGGGCCGAACACTGAAGCTTTCTTT.

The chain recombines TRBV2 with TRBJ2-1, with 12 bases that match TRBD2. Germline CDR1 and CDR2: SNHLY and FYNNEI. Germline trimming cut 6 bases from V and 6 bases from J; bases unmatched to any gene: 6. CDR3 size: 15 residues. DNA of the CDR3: TGTGCCAGCAGCACAACTAGCGGGGGGCTCAATGAGCAGTTCTTC. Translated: CASSTTSGGLNEQFF.

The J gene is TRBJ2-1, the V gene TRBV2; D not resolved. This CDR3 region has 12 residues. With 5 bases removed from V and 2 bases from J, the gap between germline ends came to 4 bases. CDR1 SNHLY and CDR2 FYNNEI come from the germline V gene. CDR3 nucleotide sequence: TGTGCCAGCAGTTGGACCTACAATGAGCAGTTCTTC. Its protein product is CASSWTYNEQFF.

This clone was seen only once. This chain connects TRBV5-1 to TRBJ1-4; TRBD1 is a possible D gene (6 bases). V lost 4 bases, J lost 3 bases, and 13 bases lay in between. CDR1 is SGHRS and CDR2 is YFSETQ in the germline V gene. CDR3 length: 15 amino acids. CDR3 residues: CASSNRVLPNEKLFF. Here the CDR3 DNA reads TGCGCCAGCAGCAACAGGGTTTTGCCTAATGAAAAACTGTTTTTT. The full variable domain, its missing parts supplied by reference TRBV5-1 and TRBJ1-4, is KAGVTQTPRYLIKTRGQQVTLSCSPISGHRSVSWYQQTPGQGLQFLFEYFSETQRNKGNFPGRFSGRQFSNSRSEMNVSTLELGDSALYLCASSNRVLPNEKLFFGSGTQLSVL.

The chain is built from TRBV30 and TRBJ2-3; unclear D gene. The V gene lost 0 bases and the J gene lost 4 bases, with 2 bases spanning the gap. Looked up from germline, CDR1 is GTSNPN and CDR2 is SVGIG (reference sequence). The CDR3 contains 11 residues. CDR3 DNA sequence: TGTGCCTGGAGTGTCTCAGATACGCAGTATTTT. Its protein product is CAWSVSDTQYF. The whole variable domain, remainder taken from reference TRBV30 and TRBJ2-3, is SQTIHQWPATLVQPVGSPLSLECTVEGTSNPNLYWYRQAAGRGLQLLFYSVGIGQISSEVPQNLSASRPQDRQFILSSKKLLLSDSGFYLCAWSVSDTQYFGPGTRLTVL.

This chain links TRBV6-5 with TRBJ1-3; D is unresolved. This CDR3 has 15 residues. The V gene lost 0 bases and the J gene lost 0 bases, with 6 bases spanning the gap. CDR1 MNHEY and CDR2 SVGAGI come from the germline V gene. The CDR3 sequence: CASSYSFVSGNTIYF. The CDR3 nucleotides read TGTGCCAGCAGTTACTCCTTTGTCTCTGGAAACACCATATATTTT.

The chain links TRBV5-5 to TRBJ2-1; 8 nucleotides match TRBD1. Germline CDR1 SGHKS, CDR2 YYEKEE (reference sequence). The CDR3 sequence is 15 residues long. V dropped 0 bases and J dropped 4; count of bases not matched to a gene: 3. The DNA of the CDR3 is TGTGCCAGCAGCTTGGCCGGGACAGGTTACAATGAGCAGTTCTTC. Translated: CASSLAGTGYNEQFF.

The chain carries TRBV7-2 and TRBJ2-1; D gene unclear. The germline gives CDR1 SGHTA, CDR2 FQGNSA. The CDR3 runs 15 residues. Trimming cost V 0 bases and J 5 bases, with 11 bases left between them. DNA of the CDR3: TGTGCCAGCAGCTTAGCCACAGTCCACCACAATGAGCAGTTCTTC. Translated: CASSLATVHHNEQFF.

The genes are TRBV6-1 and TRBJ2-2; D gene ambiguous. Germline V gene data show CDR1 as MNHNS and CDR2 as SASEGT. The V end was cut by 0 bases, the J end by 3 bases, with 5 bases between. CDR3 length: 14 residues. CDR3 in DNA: TGTGCCAGCAGTGAAGCGCTAGACACCGGGGAGCTGTTTTTT. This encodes CASSEALDTGELFF.

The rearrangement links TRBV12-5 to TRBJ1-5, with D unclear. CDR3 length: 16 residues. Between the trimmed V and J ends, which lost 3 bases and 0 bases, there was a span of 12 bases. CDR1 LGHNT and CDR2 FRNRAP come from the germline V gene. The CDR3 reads CASGFGWLHSNQPQHF. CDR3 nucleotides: TGTGCTAGTGGTTTCGGGTGGCTACATAGCAATCAGCCCCAGCATTTT.

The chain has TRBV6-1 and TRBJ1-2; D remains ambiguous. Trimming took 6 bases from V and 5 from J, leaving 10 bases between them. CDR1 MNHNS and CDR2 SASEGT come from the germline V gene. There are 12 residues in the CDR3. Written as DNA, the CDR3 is TGTGCCAGCAGGGGTAAGGATTATGGCTACACCTTC. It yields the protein CASRGKDYGYTF.

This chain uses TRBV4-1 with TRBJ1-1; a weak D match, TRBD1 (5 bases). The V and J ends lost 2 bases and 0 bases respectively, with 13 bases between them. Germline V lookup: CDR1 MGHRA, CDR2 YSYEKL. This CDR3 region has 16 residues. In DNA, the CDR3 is TGCGCCAGCAGCCAATTACCAGGGAAAATGAACACTGAAGCTTTCTTT. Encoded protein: CASSQLPGKMNTEAFF.

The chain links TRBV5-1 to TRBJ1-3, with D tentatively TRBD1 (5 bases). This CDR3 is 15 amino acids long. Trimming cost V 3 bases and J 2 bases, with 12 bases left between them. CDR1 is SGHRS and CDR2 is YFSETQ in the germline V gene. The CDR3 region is CASSWAGFPGNTIYF. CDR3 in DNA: TGCGCCAGCAGCTGGGCAGGGTTTCCTGGAAACACCATATATTTT.

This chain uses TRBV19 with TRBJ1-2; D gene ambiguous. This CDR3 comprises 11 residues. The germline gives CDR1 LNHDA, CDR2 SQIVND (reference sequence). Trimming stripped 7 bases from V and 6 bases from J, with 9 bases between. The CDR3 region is CASKEGDGYTF. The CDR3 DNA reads TGTGCCAGTAAGGAAGGAGATGGCTACACCTTC. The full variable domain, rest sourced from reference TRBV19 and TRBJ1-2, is DGGITQSPKYLFRKEGQNVTLSCEQNLNHDAMYWYRQDPGQGLRLIYYSQIVNDFQKGDIAEGYSVSREKKESFPLTVTSAQKNPTAFYLCASKEGDGYTFGSGTRLTVV.

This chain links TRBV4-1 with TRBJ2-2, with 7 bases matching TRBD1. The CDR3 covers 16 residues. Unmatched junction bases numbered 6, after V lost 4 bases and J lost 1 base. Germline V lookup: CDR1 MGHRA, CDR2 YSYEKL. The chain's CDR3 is CASSPRTGKNTGELFF. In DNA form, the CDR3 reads TGCGCCAGCAGCCCCCGGACAGGAAAGAACACCGGGGAGCTGTTTTTT.

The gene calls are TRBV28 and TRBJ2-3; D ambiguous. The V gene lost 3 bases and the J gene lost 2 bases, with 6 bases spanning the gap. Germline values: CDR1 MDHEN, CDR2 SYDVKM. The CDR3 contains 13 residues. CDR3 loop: CASSFSNTDTQYF. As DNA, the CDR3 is TGTGCCAGCAGTTTTTCTAACACAGATACGCAGTATTTT.

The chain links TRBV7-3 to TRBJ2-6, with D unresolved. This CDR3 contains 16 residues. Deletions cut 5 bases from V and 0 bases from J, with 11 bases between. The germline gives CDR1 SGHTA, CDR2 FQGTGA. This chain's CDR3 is CASSPRHFSGANVLTF. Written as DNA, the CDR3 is TGTGCCAGCAGCCCCCGACATTTCTCTGGGGCCAACGTCCTGACTTTC. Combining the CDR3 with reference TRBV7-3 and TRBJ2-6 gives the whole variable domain GAGVSQTPSNKVTEKGKYVELRCDPISGHTALYWYRQSLGQGPEFLIYFQGTGAADDSGLPNDRFFAVRPEGSVSTLKIQRTERGDSAVYLCASSPRHFSGANVLTFGAGSRLTVL.

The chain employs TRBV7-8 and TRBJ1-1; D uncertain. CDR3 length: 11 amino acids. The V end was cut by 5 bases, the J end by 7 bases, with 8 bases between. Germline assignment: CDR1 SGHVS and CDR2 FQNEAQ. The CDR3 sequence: CASSVGDEAFF. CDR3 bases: TGTGCCAGCAGCGTTGGGGATGAAGCTTTCTTT.

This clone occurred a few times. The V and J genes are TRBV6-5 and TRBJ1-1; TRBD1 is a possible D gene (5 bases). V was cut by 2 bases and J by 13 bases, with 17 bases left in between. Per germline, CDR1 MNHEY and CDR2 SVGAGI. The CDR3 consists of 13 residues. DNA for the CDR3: TGTGCCAGCAGTTACGAAATGACAGTACCGGGTTTCTTT. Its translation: CASSYEMTVPGFF.

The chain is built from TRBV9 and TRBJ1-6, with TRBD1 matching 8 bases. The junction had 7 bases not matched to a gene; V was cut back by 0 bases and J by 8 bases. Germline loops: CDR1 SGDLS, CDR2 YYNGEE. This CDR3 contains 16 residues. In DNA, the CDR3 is TGTGCCAGCAGCGTAGGACTTGGACAGGGCTATTCACCCCTCCACTTT. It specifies CASSVGLGQGYSPLHF.

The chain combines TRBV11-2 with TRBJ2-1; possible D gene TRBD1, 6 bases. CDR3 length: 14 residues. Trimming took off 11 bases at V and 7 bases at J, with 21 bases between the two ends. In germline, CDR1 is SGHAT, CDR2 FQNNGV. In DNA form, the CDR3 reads TGTGCCGCCCAATCTTGGGGGCTAGAGAATGAGCAGTTCTTC. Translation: CAAQSWGLENEQFF.

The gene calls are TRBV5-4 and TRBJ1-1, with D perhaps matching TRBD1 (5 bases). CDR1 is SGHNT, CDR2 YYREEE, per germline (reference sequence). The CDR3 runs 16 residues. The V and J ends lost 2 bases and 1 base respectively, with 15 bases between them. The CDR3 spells CASSLLLGVENTEAFF. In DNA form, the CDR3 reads TGTGCCAGCAGCTTACTTCTGGGGGTCGAGAACACTGAAGCTTTCTTT. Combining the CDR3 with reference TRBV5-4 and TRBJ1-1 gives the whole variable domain ETGVTQSPTHLIKTRGQQVTLRCSSQSGHNTVSWYQQALGQGPQFIFQYYREEENGRGNFPPRFSGLQFPNYSSELNVNALELDDSALYLCASSLLLGVENTEAFFGQGTRLTVV.

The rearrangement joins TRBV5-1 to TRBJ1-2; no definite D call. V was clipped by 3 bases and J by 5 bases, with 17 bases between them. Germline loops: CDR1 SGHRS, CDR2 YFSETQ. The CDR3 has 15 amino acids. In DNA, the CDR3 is TGCGCCAGCAGCTATAGCCCCCCACTTATATATGGCTACACCTTC. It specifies CASSYSPPLIYGYTF.

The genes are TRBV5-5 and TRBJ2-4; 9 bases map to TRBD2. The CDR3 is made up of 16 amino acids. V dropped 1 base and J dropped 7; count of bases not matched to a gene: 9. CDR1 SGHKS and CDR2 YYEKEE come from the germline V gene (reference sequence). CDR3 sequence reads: CASSLLGSGGFNIQYF. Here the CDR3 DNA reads TGTGCCAGCAGCTTGCTAGGTAGCGGGGGTTTTAACATTCAGTACTTC.

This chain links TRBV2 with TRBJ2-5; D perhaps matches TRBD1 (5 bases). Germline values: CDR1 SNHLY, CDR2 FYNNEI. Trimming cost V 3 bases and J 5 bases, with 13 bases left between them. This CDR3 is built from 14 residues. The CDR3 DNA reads TGTGCCAGCAGTGAGGTGGCAGGGCGGGAGACCCAGTACTTC. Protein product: CASSEVAGRETQYF. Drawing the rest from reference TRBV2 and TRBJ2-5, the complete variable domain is EPEVTQTPSHQVTQMGQEVILRCVPISNHLYFYWYRQILGQKVEFLVSFYNNEISEKSEIFDDQFSVERPDGSNFTLKIRSTKLEDSAMYFCASSEVAGRETQYFGPGTRLLVL.

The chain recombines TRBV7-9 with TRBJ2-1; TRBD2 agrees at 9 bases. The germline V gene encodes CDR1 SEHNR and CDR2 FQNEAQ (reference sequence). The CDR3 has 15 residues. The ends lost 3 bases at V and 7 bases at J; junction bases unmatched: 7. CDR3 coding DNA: TGTGCCAGCAGCTTTCGGTTAGCGGGGGTAAATGAGCAGTTCTTC. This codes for CASSFRLAGVNEQFF.

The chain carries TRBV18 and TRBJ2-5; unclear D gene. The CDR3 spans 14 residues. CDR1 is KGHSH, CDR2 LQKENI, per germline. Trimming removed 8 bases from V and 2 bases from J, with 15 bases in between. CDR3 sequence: CASTTVGKQETQYF. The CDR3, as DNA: TGTGCCAGCACAACCGTTGGTAAACAAGAGACCCAGTACTTC.